This TCR beta chain is drawn from a study of human T cells and chemical hapten exposure. A note on this clonotype: Its antigen remains unidentified.

The sample's time point: pre-sensitization, week 0. The sample's treatment: therapeutic diphenylcyclopropenone sensitization with weekly scalp DPC. Unfractionated whole blood was the source of the extracted total RNA. Germline CDR1 MDHEN, CDR2 SYDVKM. Trimming left V 8 bases short and J 5 bases short, with 16 bases between. This CDR3 region has 13 residues. Overall study findings and caveats: The study found that DPC sensitization did not change TCRs above 1 in 1000 frequency.

Separate cDNA molecules received unique molecular identifiers, which the library attached to them. TCRdb recomputed calls from the RACE reads with MiXCR, one row per CDR3 protein. The sample carries approximately 180,000 distinct CDR3 sequences, about 31% recorded once. This clonotype originated in a woman between 25 and 40 years old with alopecia areata. Some clones in this sample may be carry-over from other donors' samples. The rearrangement links TRBV28 to TRBJ2-7, with D possibly matching TRBD2 (5 bases). Sequenced here: whole blood, sampled in connection with sensitization to the hapten diphenylcyclopropenone (DPC). The CDR3 bases are TGTGCCAGCCCCGTCGGGGTTACGGACGAGCAGTACTTC. This gives the protein CASPVGVTDEQYF.